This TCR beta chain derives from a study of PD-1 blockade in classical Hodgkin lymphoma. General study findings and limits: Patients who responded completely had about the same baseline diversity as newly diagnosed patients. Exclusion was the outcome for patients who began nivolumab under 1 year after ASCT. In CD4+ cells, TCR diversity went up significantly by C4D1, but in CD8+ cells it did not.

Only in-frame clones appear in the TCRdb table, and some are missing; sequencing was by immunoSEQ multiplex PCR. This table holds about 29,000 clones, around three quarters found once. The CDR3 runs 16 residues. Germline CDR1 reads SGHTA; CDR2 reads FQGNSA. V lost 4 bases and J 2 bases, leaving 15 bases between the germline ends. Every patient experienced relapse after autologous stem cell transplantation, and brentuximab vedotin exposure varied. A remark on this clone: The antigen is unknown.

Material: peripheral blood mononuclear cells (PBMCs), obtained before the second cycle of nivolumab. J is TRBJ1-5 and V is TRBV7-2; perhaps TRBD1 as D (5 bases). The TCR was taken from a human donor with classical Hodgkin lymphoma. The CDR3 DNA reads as TGTGCCAGCAGCTCCCAGGGTGGGCTGGGCAATCAGCCCCAGCATTTT. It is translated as CASSSQGGLGNQPQHF. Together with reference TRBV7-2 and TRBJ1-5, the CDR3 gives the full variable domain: GAGVSQSPSNKVTEKGKDVELRCDPISGHTALYWYRQSLGQGLEFLIYFQGNSAPDKSGLPSDRFSAERTGGSVSTLTIQRTQQEDSAVYLCASSSQGGLGNQPQHFGDGTRLSIL.